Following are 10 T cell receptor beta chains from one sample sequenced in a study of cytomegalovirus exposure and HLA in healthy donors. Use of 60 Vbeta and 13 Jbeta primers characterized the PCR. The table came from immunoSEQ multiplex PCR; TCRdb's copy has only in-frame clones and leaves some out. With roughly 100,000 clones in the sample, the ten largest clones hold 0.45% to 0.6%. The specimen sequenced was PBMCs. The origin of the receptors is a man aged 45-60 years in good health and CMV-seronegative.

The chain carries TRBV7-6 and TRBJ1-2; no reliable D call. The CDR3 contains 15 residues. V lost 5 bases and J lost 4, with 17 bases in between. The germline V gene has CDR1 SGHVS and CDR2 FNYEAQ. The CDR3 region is CASSPAGEDLYGYTF. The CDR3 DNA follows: TGTGCCAGCAGCCCGGCGGGCGAGGACCTCTATGGCTACACCTTC.

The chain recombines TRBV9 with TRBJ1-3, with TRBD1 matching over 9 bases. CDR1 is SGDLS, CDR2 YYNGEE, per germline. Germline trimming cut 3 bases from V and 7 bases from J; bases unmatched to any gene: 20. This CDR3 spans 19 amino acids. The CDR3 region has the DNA TGTGCCAGCAGCGCGGACAGGGGACCGCTTTATATTTCGGCGAACACCATATATTTT. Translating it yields CASSADRGPLYISANTIYF.

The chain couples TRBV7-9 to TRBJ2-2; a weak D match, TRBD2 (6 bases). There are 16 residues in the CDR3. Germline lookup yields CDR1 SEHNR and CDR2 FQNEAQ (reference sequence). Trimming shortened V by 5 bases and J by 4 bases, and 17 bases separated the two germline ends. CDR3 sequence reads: CASSLPEGRGTGELFF. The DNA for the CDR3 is TGTGCCAGCAGCCTACCGGAGGGAAGGGGCACCGGGGAGCTGTTTTTT.

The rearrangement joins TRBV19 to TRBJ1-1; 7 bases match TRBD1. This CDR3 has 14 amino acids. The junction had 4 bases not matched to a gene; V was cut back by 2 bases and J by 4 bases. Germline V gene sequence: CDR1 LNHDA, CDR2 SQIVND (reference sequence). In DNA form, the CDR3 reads TGTGCCAGTAGTATAAGGGCAGGGGGCACTGAAGCTTTCTTT. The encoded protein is CASSIRAGGTEAFF.

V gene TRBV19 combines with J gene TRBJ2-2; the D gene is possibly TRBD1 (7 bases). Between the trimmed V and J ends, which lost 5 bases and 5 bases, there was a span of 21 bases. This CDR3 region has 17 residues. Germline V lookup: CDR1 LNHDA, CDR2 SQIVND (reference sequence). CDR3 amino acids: CASSYQGGTAWTGELFF. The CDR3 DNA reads TGTGCCAGTAGTTATCAGGGCGGGACAGCGTGGACCGGGGAGCTGTTTTTT. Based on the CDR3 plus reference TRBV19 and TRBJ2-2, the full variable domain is DGGITQSPKYLFRKEGQNVTLSCEQNLNHDAMYWYRQDPGQGLRLIYYSQIVNDFQKGDIAEGYSVSREKKESFPLTVTSAQKNPTAFYLCASSYQGGTAWTGELFFGEGSRLTVL.

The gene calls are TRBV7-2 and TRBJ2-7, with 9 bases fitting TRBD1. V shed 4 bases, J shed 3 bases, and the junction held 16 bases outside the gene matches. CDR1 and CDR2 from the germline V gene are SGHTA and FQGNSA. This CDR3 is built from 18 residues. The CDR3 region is CASSSRGGGGTGFYEQYF. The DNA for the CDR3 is TGTGCCAGCAGCTCTAGGGGGGGTGGTGGGACAGGGTTCTACGAGCAGTACTTC.

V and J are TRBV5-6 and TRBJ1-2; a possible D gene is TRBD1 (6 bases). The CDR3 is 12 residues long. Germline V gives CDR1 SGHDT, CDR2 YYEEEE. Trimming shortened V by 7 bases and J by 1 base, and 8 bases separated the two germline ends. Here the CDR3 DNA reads TGTGCCAGCGCGGACAGTAACTATGGCTACACCTTC. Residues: CASADSNYGYTF.

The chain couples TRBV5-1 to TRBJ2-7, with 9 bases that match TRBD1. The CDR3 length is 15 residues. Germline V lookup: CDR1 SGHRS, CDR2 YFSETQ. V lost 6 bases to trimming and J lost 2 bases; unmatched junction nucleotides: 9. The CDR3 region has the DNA TGCGCCAGCACCTCGGGACAGGGAAGGACCTACGAGCAGTACTTC. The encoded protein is CASTSGQGRTYEQYF.

The CDR3 spells CASSLRLAGFYEQYF. DNA of the CDR3: TGCGCCAGCAGCCTCCGACTAGCGGGATTCTACGAGCAGTACTTC. The chain couples TRBV5-1 to TRBJ2-7; 11 nucleotides agree with TRBD2. J lost 3 bases, V lost 4 bases, and 6 bases had no gene match. The CDR3 runs to 15 residues. Germline V gene sequence: CDR1 SGHRS, CDR2 YFSETQ.

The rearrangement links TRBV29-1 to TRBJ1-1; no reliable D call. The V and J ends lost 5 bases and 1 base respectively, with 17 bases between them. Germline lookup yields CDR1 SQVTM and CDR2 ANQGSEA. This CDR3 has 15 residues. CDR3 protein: CSVPPPQAPNTEAFF. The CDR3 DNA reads TGCAGCGTTCCCCCTCCGCAGGCCCCGAACACTGAAGCTTTCTTT.